These T cell receptor beta chains were read from a single sample in a study of blood T cell repertoires in COVID-19. Sequencing used immunoSEQ multiplex PCR; TCRdb keeps in-frame clones, though not all of them. This sample yields 400,000 to 450,000 clones, of which approximately 92% are seen a single time; roughly 1.1% belongs to the top ten. The sequencing input was PBMCs or T cells enriched from blood (not recorded which). The receptors come from a man in his thirties or forties who had recovered from COVID-19. Both conserved end residues are part of each CDR3. D genes are given only for firm matches. Some rows mark clone size as missing; the rest say once, few, many or name a class of expanded clone.

NA	TRBD1	TRBJ1-1	TRBV5-4	CASSLGQGARTEAFF	TGTGCCAGCAGCCTGGGACAGGGGGCGAGGACTGAAGCTTTCTTT
NA	TRBD2	TRBJ2-1	TRBV6-6	CASSRAVAGGNEQFF	TGTGCCAGCAGTCGCGCCGTGGCGGGAGGCAATGAGCAGTTCTTC
few	TRBD1	TRBJ1-5	TRBV5-4	CARFGTVNQPQHF	TGTGCCAGGTTCGGGACAGTTAATCAGCCCCAGCATTTT
NA	NA	TRBJ2-7	TRBV4-1	CASSPNPGGGAYEQYF	TGCGCCAGCAGCCCCAACCCAGGGGGAGGTGCCTACGAGCAGTACTTC
NA	NA	TRBJ1-1	TRBV6-2/TRBV6-3	CASSPRGKAFF	TGTGCCAGCAGTCCCAGGGGCAAGGCTTTCTTT
once	NA	TRBJ2-2	TRBV7-6	CASSLVPNLAAAVGGELFF	TGTGCCAGCAGCTTAGTCCCAAACCTTGCCGCGGCGGTCGGTGGGGAGCTGTTTTTT
once	TRBD1	TRBJ2-5	TRBV3-1/TRBV3-2	CASSPSGQLKTQYF	TGTGCCAGCAGCCCATCGGGACAGCTAAAGACCCAGTACTTC
NA	NA	TRBJ2-1	TRBV19	CASRRDSLTYNEQFF	TGTGCCAGTAGACGGGACTCGCTCACCTACAATGAGCAGTTCTTC
NA	NA	TRBJ1-2	TRBV29-1	CSVEPGDGYTF	TGCAGCGTTGAGCCAGGGGATGGCTACACCTTC
NA	NA	TRBJ1-5	TRBV4-1	CASSQAASGQPQHF	TGCGCCAGCAGCCAAGCTGCGTCAGGACAGCCCCAGCATTTT
few	NA	TRBJ1-4	TRBV28	CASSPTEPGNEKLFF	TGTGCCAGCAGTCCGACCGAGCCAGGGAATGAAAAACTGTTTTTT
NA	TRBD2	TRBJ2-1	TRBV6-5	CASSYTTSEYNEQFF	TGTGCCAGCAGTTACACGACTAGCGAATACAATGAGCAGTTCTTC
NA	NA	TRBJ1-4	TRBV19	CASSIAAGGNEKLFF	TGTGCCAGTAGTATAGCGGCGGGCGGTAATGAAAAACTGTTTTTT
NA	TRBD2	TRBJ2-1	TRBV7-9	CASSQTSGSYNEQFF	TGTGCCAGCAGCCAGACTAGCGGGAGTTACAATGAGCAGTTCTTC
NA	NA	TRBJ1-6	TRBV24-1	CATSDWAPNSPLHF	TGTGCCACCAGTGATTGGGCACCAAATTCACCCCTCCACTTT
NA	NA	TRBJ1-3	TRBV7-8	CASSLEAPVGSGNTIYF	TGTGCCAGCAGCTTAGAAGCGCCCGTGGGCTCTGGAAACACCATATATTTT
once	TRBD1	TRBJ1-1	TRBV5-1	CASSLETGGRGTEAFF	TGCGCCAGCAGCTTGGAAACAGGGGGGCGGGGCACTGAAGCTTTCTTT
few	NA	TRBJ1-2	TRBV12-3/TRBV12-4	CASSPTGNYGYTF	TGTGCCAGCAGCCCCACAGGAAACTATGGCTACACCTTC
NA	NA	TRBJ1-5	TRBV18	CASSFKGGSNQPQHF	TGTGCCAGCTCCTTCAAAGGGGGTAGCAATCAGCCCCAGCATTTT
NA	NA	TRBJ1-5	TRBV6-5	CASREDRPQHF	TGTGCCAGCAGGGAGGACAGGCCCCAGCATTTT
NA	TRBD1	TRBJ1-1	TRBV29-1	CSAGTGTEAFF	TGCAGCGCCGGGACAGGGACTGAAGCTTTCTTT
NA	NA	TRBJ2-1	TRBV19	CASSIVGGGYNEQFF	TGTGCCAGTAGTATAGTTGGCGGAGGATACAATGAGCAGTTCTTC
NA	TRBD2	TRBJ2-7	TRBV4-1	CASSQYPVGGSGEQYF	TGCGCCAGCAGCCAGTACCCGGTGGGGGGGTCAGGGGAGCAGTACTTC
NA	TRBD2	TRBJ2-7	TRBV13	CASSLWRGLAGGGEQYF	TGTGCCAGCAGCTTGTGGAGAGGACTAGCGGGAGGGGGCGAGCAGTACTTC
NA	TRBD1	TRBJ1-1	TRBV28	CASSPGQGHTEAFF	TGTGCCAGCAGTCCAGGACAGGGTCACACTGAAGCTTTCTTT
NA	TRBD1	TRBJ1-1	TRBV18	CASSLAQGAGAFF	TGTGCCAGCTCACTAGCCCAGGGGGCGGGTGCTTTCTTT
NA	NA	TRBJ2-1	TRBV18	CASSPLSGNEQFF	TGTGCCAGCTCACCCTTGAGCGGCAATGAGCAGTTCTTC
NA	NA	TRBJ1-2	TRBV5-1	CASSPGGERSGYTF	TGCGCCAGCAGCCCGGGGGGGGAACGGAGTGGCTACACCTTC
NA	NA	TRBJ1-5	TRBV6-5	CASRERDNYQPQHF	TGTGCCAGCAGGGAGCGAGATAATTATCAGCCCCAGCATTTT
many	NA	TRBJ1-3	TRBV19	CASSPEEYHSGNTIYF	TGTGCCAGTTCCCCTGAGGAGTACCACTCTGGAAACACCATATATTTT
NA	TRBD1	TRBJ2-3	TRBV28	CASSPGQGGLAPTDTQYF	TGTGCCAGCAGCCCGGGACAGGGGGGTTTGGCACCCACAGATACGCAGTATTTT
NA	TRBD2	TRBJ2-3	TRBV14	CASSQVSRETTDTQYF	TGTGCCAGCAGCCAAGTCTCGCGGGAGACCACAGATACGCAGTATTTT
NA	NA	TRBJ1-4	TRBV10-1	CASSGPRAPTNEKLFF	TGCGCCAGCAGTGGTCCCAGGGCCCCAACTAATGAAAAACTGTTTTTT
NA	TRBD1	TRBJ2-7	TRBV2	CASSVGQGVTYEQYF	TGTGCCAGCAGTGTCGGACAGGGGGTAACCTACGAGCAGTACTTC
NA	TRBD2	TRBJ2-1	TRBV28	CASSSPASGSLNEQFF	TGTGCCAGCAGCTCCCCGGCTAGCGGGAGTTTGAATGAGCAGTTCTTC
NA	NA	TRBJ1-1	TRBV6-5	CASRLRSNTEAFF	TGTGCCAGCAGGCTGCGTTCGAACACTGAAGCTTTCTTT